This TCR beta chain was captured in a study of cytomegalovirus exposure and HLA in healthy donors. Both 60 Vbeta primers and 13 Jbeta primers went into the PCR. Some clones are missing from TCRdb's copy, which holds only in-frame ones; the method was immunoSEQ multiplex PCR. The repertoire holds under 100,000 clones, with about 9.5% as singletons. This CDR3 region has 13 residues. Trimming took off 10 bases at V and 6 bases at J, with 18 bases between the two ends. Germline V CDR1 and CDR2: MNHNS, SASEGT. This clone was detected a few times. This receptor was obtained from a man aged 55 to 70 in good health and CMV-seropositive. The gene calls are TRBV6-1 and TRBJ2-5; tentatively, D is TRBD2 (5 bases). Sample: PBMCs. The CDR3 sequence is CAIDGGSAQTQYF. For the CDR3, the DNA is TGTGCCATCGACGGAGGTAGCGCACAGACCCAGTACTTC.